A single sample gave rise to the 21 T cell receptor beta chains below, sequenced in a study of blood T cells in healthy people across ages. Through a sample-barcoded 5' primer and a J-beta primer mix, a second PCR was run for roughly 6 to 11 cycles. Each CDR3 protein is one row after TCRdb ran MiXCR on the 5' RACE reads. Seen here are more than 1,400,000 distinct CDR3 sequences, around two fifths observed once, and the top ten hold 7.9%. Sequencing was done on a sample of blood. The receptors were sampled from a woman between 18 and 30 years old in good health.

The CDR3 DNA reads TGTGCCAGCAGCCAAGGGATCAACGAGCAGTACTTC. It yields the protein CASSQGINEQYF. The chain employs TRBV5-5 and TRBJ2-7; D is undetermined. CDR1 and CDR2 (germline): SGHKS, YYEKEE (reference sequence). V dropped 4 bases and J dropped 5 bases, with 10 bases sitting between them. This CDR3 region has 12 residues.

The gene calls are TRBV25-1 and TRBJ2-3, with D perhaps TRBD1 (6 bases). Per the germline V gene, CDR1 is MGHDK and CDR2 is SYGVNS. This CDR3 region has 13 residues. Trimming left V 8 bases short and J 1 base short, with 10 bases between. As DNA, the CDR3 is TGTGCCAGCGGTCGGACAGGCACAGATACGCAGTATTTT. Protein product: CASGRTGTDTQYF.

This rearrangement joins TRBV12-5 to TRBJ1-1; D gene unclear. CDR3 size: 16 residues. Germline assignment: CDR1 LGHNT and CDR2 FRNRAP. The ends were cut back, 0 bases at V and 11 bases at J, with 22 bases in the middle. CDR3 amino acids: CASGLVVGYRDLMAFF. The CDR3 DNA sequence: TGTGCTAGTGGTTTGGTGGTCGGTTATCGCGACTTAATGGCTTTCTTT.

The J gene is TRBJ2-4, the V gene TRBV4-1; no reliable D call. Germline V gene sequence: CDR1 MGHRA, CDR2 YSYEKL. This CDR3 contains 16 residues. V lost 0 bases and J 5 bases, leaving 14 bases between the germline ends. The CDR3 DNA follows: TGCGCCAGCAGCCAAGATCCGGCTTTCCGTCAAAACATTCAGTACTTC. Translating gives CASSQDPAFRQNIQYF.

The genes are TRBV7-9 and TRBJ1-1, with 7 nucleotides matching TRBD1. V shed 5 bases, J shed 6 bases, and the junction held 6 bases outside the gene matches. The V gene's germline CDR1 is SEHNR and CDR2 FQNEAQ (reference sequence). This CDR3 spans 13 amino acids. The CDR3 sequence: CASSRGTVPEAFF. The DNA for the CDR3 is TGTGCCAGCAGCCGCGGGACAGTACCTGAAGCTTTCTTT.

V gene TRBV7-9 combines with J gene TRBJ2-1, with 8 bases fitting TRBD2. The CDR3 sequence is 12 residues long. Germline V gene data show CDR1 as SEHNR and CDR2 as FQNEAQ (reference sequence). V shed 9 bases, J shed 15 bases, and the junction held 13 bases outside the gene matches. The CDR3 nucleotides are TGTGCCAGTAGCGAGGGTAGCGGGGTAACGTTCTTC. It yields the protein CASSEGSGVTFF.

As for this clonotype: At one end the junction does not follow the germline gene, possibly because of a read error. The chain combines TRBV18 with TRBJ1-2, with a tentative D call TRBD1 (6 bases). Germline CDR1 is KGHSH and CDR2 is LQKENI. The CDR3 totals 14 residues. The CDR3 spells CASPPGAGPHGYTF. The CDR3, as DNA: TGTGCCAGCCCACCAGGGGCAGGGCCCCATGGCTACACCTTC.

The gene calls are TRBV7-9 and TRBJ2-7; D is tentatively TRBD1 or TRBD2 (5 bases each). The CDR3 is 14 residues long. V lost 1 base, J lost 3 bases, and 10 bases lay in between. Germline CDR1 reads SEHNR; CDR2 reads FQNEAQ (reference sequence). Written as DNA, the CDR3 is TGTGCCAGCAGCTTAGGGGACGTCAGCTACGAGCAGTACTTC. Translating it yields CASSLGDVSYEQYF.

V gene TRBV27 combines with J gene TRBJ1-6, with D maybe TRBD1 (6 bases). The length of the CDR3 is 15 residues. Trimming stripped 5 bases from V and 6 bases from J, with 14 bases between. From germline, CDR1 is MNHEY and CDR2 SMNVEV (reference sequence). CDR3 region: CASSSLQGPNSPLHF. In nucleotides, the CDR3 is TGTGCCAGCAGTAGTTTGCAGGGGCCTAATTCACCCCTCCACTTT.

The chain employs TRBV5-1 and TRBJ1-1, with D possibly TRBD1 on 6 matching bases. Germline V gene sequence: CDR1 SGHRS, CDR2 YFSETQ. V lost 1 base, J lost 6 bases, and 19 bases lay in between. This CDR3 is 16 amino acids long. The CDR3 DNA is TGCGCCAGCAGCTTGATGACAGGAATGAAATCAGCTGAAGCTTTCTTT. This translates into CASSLMTGMKSAEAFF.

This chain joins TRBV6-6 and TRBJ1-1; the match to TRBD1 covers 7 bases. Germline V CDR1 and CDR2: MNHNY, SVGAGI (reference sequence). There are 13 residues in the CDR3. J lost 1 base, V lost 11 bases, and 7 bases had no gene match. The CDR3, as DNA: TGTGCCGGGACGCGGGACAGGAACACTGAAGCTTTCTTT. Protein: CAGTRDRNTEAFF.

This clonotype was detected a few times. The J gene is TRBJ2-7, the V gene TRBV6-1, with 8 bases matching TRBD1. The CDR3 length is 14 residues. Germline lookup yields CDR1 MNHNS and CDR2 SASEGT. With 6 bases clipped from V and 0 bases from J, the junction kept 4 bases outside the gene matches. Written as DNA, the CDR3 is TGTGCCAGCAGGGACAGGGTGAGCTCCTACGAGCAGTACTTC. Its translation: CASRDRVSSYEQYF.

This clonotype was seen only a few times. This chain uses TRBV5-1 with TRBJ2-7; no firm D call. Deletions cut 6 bases from V and 0 bases from J, with 19 bases between. The CDR3 extends over 16 amino acids. CDR1 is SGHRS and CDR2 is YFSETQ in the germline V gene. CDR3 DNA: TGCGCCAGCAATGCCTACGATCGGGTCAGCTCCTACGAGCAGTACTTC. It yields the protein CASNAYDRVSSYEQYF.

This clonotype was counted at least ten times. The V call is TRBV29-1, the J call TRBJ2-1; TRBD1 agrees at 7 bases. Trimming cost V 7 bases and J 6 bases; bases outside gene matches: 3. The V gene's germline CDR1 is SQVTM and CDR2 ANQGSEA. The CDR3 is made up of 11 amino acids. CDR3 protein: CSGGTVNEQFF. CDR3 DNA: TGCAGCGGGGGGACAGTCAATGAGCAGTTCTTC.

V usage is TRBV6-1 and J usage is TRBJ2-1; 9 positions match TRBD1. CDR1 and CDR2 from the germline V gene are MNHNS and SASEGT. The CDR3 spans 18 residues. J gave up 2 bases and V 6 bases, and 14 bases lay outside the gene matches. The CDR3 bases are TGTGCCAGCAGAAGAGGCACAGGGGGCCCCCTCACCTACAATGAGCAGTTCTTC. This encodes CASRRGTGGPLTYNEQFF.

This clonotype was seen only a few times. The genes are TRBV3-1 and TRBJ2-3; tentative D call: TRBD2 (5 bases). Germline assignment: CDR1 LGHDT and CDR2 YNNKEL (reference sequence). There are 15 residues in the CDR3. V lost 1 base and J 2 bases, leaving 10 bases between the germline ends. The CDR3 sequence is CASSQGPGYTDTQYF. For the CDR3, the DNA is TGTGCCAGCAGCCAAGGGCCGGGATACACAGATACGCAGTATTTT.

This chain uses TRBV6-1 with TRBJ2-3; D not certain. Between the trimmed V and J ends, which lost 6 bases and 3 bases, there was a span of 16 bases. The CDR3 consists of 15 residues. Germline V gene data show CDR1 as MNHNS and CDR2 as SASEGT. CDR3 in DNA: TGTGCCAGCAGCTCACATAGGACGGAGACAGATACGCAGTATTTT. It yields the protein CASSSHRTETDTQYF.

The sample holds one count of this clonotype. The chain employs TRBV6-1 and TRBJ1-2; 8 bases fit TRBD1. This CDR3 spans 15 amino acids. V lost 6 bases to trimming and J lost 3 bases; unmatched junction nucleotides: 9. Germline CDR1 and CDR2: MNHNS and SASEGT. This CDR3 is CASRAGGLRYYGYTF. The DNA for the CDR3 is TGTGCCAGCAGGGCAGGGGGCCTACGGTACTATGGCTACACCTTC.

V usage is TRBV10-3 and J usage is TRBJ2-3, with D possibly matching TRBD2 (6 bases). Germline values: CDR1 ENHRY, CDR2 SYGVKD. V lost 5 bases and J 0 bases, leaving 15 bases between the germline ends. The CDR3 consists of 16 residues. CDR3 nucleotides: TGTGCCATCAGTTGGGGAGTGGGGACTAGCACAGATACGCAGTATTTT. It is translated as CAISWGVGTSTDTQYF.

This clonotype was counted only a few times. V gene TRBV2 combines with J gene TRBJ1-2; D may be TRBD1 (5 bases). The CDR3 spans 15 residues. From germline, CDR1 is SNHLY and CDR2 FYNNEI. The V and J ends lost 5 bases and 1 base respectively, with 14 bases between them. The CDR3 reads CASSYGTADNYGYTF. The CDR3 DNA is TGTGCCAGCAGTTACGGGACGGCGGATAACTATGGCTACACCTTC.

The chain has TRBV9 and TRBJ1-4; D remains ambiguous. This CDR3 contains 13 residues. Between the trimmed V and J ends, which lost 2 bases and 3 bases, there was a span of 5 bases. Germline values: CDR1 SGDLS, CDR2 YYNGEE. CDR3 region: CASSVSPNEKLFF. CDR3 nucleotides: TGTGCCAGCAGCGTTTCCCCTAATGAAAAACTGTTTTTT.